This is a list of T cell receptor beta chains from one sample in a study of response to subunit inactivated influenza vaccine. TCRdb recomputed calls from the RT-PCR reads with MiXCR, one row per CDR3 protein. The sample holds 700,000 to 800,000 distinct CDR3 sequences, approximately 17% seen once. This specimen was PBMCs from blood, taken 4 to 6 days after vaccination. Receptors were obtained from a man over 45 who received an inactivated influenza vaccine. Both conserved end residues are part of each CDR3. The D gene is left open where the match is weak. Expanded clones are given a class, and other clones once, few, many or no size at all.

>TRBV5-1|.|.|TRBJ2-3
TGCGCCAGCAGCTTGGGGGTAGCGCTCACAGATACGCAGTATTTT
CASSLGVALTDTQYF
>TRBV7-9|few|.|TRBJ2-1
TGTGCCAGCAACCCGCGAGGGAGCTCCTACAATGAGCAGTTCTTC
CASNPRGSSYNEQFF
>TRBV11-2|many|TRBD2|TRBJ2-5
TGTGCCAGCAGCTTTACTAGCGGGGGGGCCGGGGAGACCCAGTACTTC
CASSFTSGGAGETQYF
>TRBV20-1|.|TRBD2|TRBJ2-1
TGCAGTGCTGCTTTAGCGGGGTCCTACAATGAGCAGTTCTTC
CSAALAGSYNEQFF
>TRBV28|few|TRBD2|TRBJ2-7
TGTGCCAGCAGGTCGGGGACTACGTACGAGCAGTACTTC
CASRSGTTYEQYF
>TRBV12-3/TRBV12-4|few|.|TRBJ1-6
TGTGCCAGCAGGATCCGGGGGGGGAATTCACCCCTCCACTTT
CASRIRGGNSPLHF
>TRBV20-1|many|.|TRBJ2-3
TGCAGTGCCGGCCCGGTCCTAGCGTCGGCCACAGATACGCAGTATTTT
CSAGPVLASATDTQYF
>TRBV15|.|.|TRBJ1-5
TGTGCCACCAGCAGATTCGTCGGGGGTGGGCAGCCCCAGCATTTT
CATSRFVGGGQPQHF
>TRBV20-1|.|TRBD2|TRBJ2-7
TGCAGTGCTAGACTCCTAGCGGGGTCCTACGAGCAGTACTTC
CSARLLAGSYEQYF
>TRBV12-3/TRBV12-4|.|.|TRBJ2-4
TGTGCCAGCAGTTCTAGCGTCCGGAACATTCAGTACTTC
CASSSSVRNIQYF
>TRBV12-3/TRBV12-4|few|.|TRBJ2-4
TGTGCCAGCAGTTTACAAAAAAACATTCAGTACTTC
CASSLQKNIQYF
>TRBV5-1|.|TRBD1|TRBJ2-6
TGCGCCAGCAGCTTGGTTCGGGACAGGGTCTATAGGTCTGGGGCCAACGTCCTGACTTTC
CASSLVRDRVYRSGANVLTF
>TRBV5-6|many|.|TRBJ2-5
TGTGCCAGCAGCTTGCGGATACAAGAGACCCAGTACTTC
CASSLRIQETQYF
>TRBV10-3|.|TRBD1|TRBJ1-2
TGTGCCATCAGTGAACAACAGGGGAGATATAACTATGGCTACACCTTC
CAISEQQGRYNYGYTF
>TRBV10-3|.|.|TRBJ2-1
TGTGCCATCAGACGGACGGAGGGGGCGGGAGAGCAGTTCTTC
CAIRRTEGAGEQFF
>TRBV20-1|.|TRBD2|TRBJ2-2
TGCAGTGTTAGCGGGAGGCCCTCGAACACCGGGGAGCTGTTTTTT
CSVSGRPSNTGELFF
>TRBV4-3|.|.|TRBJ2-3
TGCGCCAGCAGCCAAGGGGTCAGGGGCGACGCAGATACGCAGTATTTT
CASSQGVRGDADTQYF
>TRBV20-1|.|.|TRBJ2-5
TGCAGTGCTAACCCCCCCGAACCTCAAGAGACCCAGTACTTC
CSANPPEPQETQYF
>TRBV9|.|.|TRBJ1-6
TGTGCCAGCAGCGTAGATGCGGGGAATTCACCCCTCCACTTT
CASSVDAGNSPLHF
>TRBV12-3/TRBV12-4|few|.|TRBJ2-1
TGTGCCAGCAGGGGGTACAGGGCTGGGACCGAGCAGTTCTTC
CASRGYRAGTEQFF
>TRBV7-9|.|.|TRBJ2-1
TGTGCCAGCAGCCGACCCCTGATAGGGCTAGAGCAGTTCTTC
CASSRPLIGLEQFF
>TRBV25-1|.|TRBD1|TRBJ2-2
TGTGCCAGCAGTGGGGGACAGGGGTACACCGGGGAGCTGTTTTTT
CASSGGQGYTGELFF
>TRBV20-1|.|TRBD1|TRBJ1-5
TGCAGTGCTGCCGGGACAGGGGCGAACAGCAATCAGCCCCAGCATTTT
CSAAGTGANSNQPQHF
>TRBV5-1|.|.|TRBJ1-1
TGCGCCAGCAGCCGGAGGGAGACCCTTATGAACACTGAAGCTTTCTTT
CASSRRETLMNTEAFF
>TRBV6-5|.|.|TRBJ2-2
TGTGCCAGCAGTTACGCGCGGGCAGTAACCGGGGAGCTGTTTTTT
CASSYARAVTGELFF
>TRBV27|.|TRBD2|TRBJ2-1
TGTGCCAGCAGTGGGACTAGCAGTACCTACAATGAGCAGTTCTTC
CASSGTSSTYNEQFF
>TRBV20-1|.|.|TRBJ2-7
TGCAGTGCTAGAGGGGCTAGCCTCTACGAGCAGTACTTC
CSARGASLYEQYF
>TRBV4-2|.|TRBD2|TRBJ2-3
TGTGCCAGCAGCCAAACCCCTCGGGGGGCAGATACGCAGTATTTT
CASSQTPRGADTQYF
>TRBV5-1|few|.|TRBJ2-7
TGCGCCAGCAGCTTTTCCGGGCTAGCTCTCTCCTACGAGCAGTACTTC
CASSFSGLALSYEQYF